Each of the 11 T cell receptor beta chains below was sequenced from the same sample in a study of blood T cell repertoires in COVID-19. This table comes from immunoSEQ multiplex PCR, and its TCRdb copy is limited to in-frame clones, with some not included. The sample yields approximately 200,000 clones, roughly 88% seen once. Sample: PBMCs or T cells enriched from blood (not recorded which). Every receptor here comes from a young woman who had recovered from COVID-19.

This sequence joins TRBV2 and TRBJ2-7; 10 positions agree with TRBD1. The length of the CDR3 is 12 residues. CDR1 and CDR2 (germline): SNHLY, FYNNEI. J gave up 2 bases and V 8 bases, and 0 bases lay outside the gene matches. The CDR3 loop reads CASGQGAYEQYF. Here the CDR3 DNA reads TGTGCCAGCGGACAGGGGGCCTACGAGCAGTACTTC.

J is TRBJ2-1 and V is TRBV5-1; D is undetermined. The germline CDR1 and CDR2 sequences are SGHRS and YFSETQ. This CDR3 spans 12 amino acids. V was shortened by 1 base and J by 8 bases, with 7 bases between the two germline ends. The CDR3 nucleotides read TGCGCCAGCAGCTTGTCGTCGGATGAGCAGTTCTTC. Protein sequence: CASSLSSDEQFF.

The chain links TRBV6-5 to TRBJ1-1; D gene uncertain. V was shortened by 7 bases and J by 11 bases, with 17 bases between the two germline ends. The CDR3 length is 12 residues. Germline values: CDR1 MNHEY, CDR2 SVGAGI. The CDR3 nucleotides are TGTGCCAGCACCGAAGGATTTCTAGAGGCTTTCTTT. Amino acids: CASTEGFLEAFF.

The CDR3, as DNA: TGCAGCGTCAGCGGGAAGGGCACAGATACGCAGTATTTT. This encodes CSVSGKGTDTQYF. The gene calls are TRBV29-1 and TRBJ2-3; TRBD2 aligns across 7 bases. V shed 6 bases and J 1 base; nucleotides not matched to a gene: 4. CDR1 is SQVTM, CDR2 ANQGSEA, per germline. CDR3 length: 13 amino acids.

The V gene is TRBV6-5, the J gene TRBJ2-7, with no clear D. This CDR3 has 13 amino acids. Germline CDR1 reads MNHEY; CDR2 reads SVGAGI. V was trimmed by 6 bases and J by 1 base, leaving 10 bases between them. CDR3 bases: TGTGCCAGCAGAACCCAGTCTTCCTACGAGCAGTACTTC. Translation gives CASRTQSSYEQYF.

This chain connects TRBV6-1 to TRBJ1-4; unclear D gene. CDR3 length: 15 residues. The germline V and J ends were trimmed by 2 bases and 0 bases, with 7 bases remaining between them. Per the germline V gene, CDR1 is MNHNS and CDR2 is SASEGT. CDR3 DNA: TGTGCCAGCAGTGAAAACCCAGCAACTAATGAAAAACTGTTTTTT. It specifies CASSENPATNEKLFF.

CDR3 sequence (DNA): TGCAGTGCTAGGTACGGAGAGACCCAGTACTTC. Translated: CSARYGETQYF. The V and J genes are TRBV20-1 and TRBJ2-5; D gene unclear. In germline, CDR1 is DFQATT, CDR2 SNEGSKA (reference sequence). This CDR3 has 11 amino acids. V lost 3 bases to trimming and J lost 4 bases, with 6 bases between them.

CDR3 sequence (DNA): TGTGCCAGCAGTTGGGGACTAGCGAGGGGGGAGCTGTTTTTT. As protein: CASSWGLARGELFF. The rearrangement links TRBV6-2 or TRBV6-3 to TRBJ2-2; 10 bases fit TRBD2. This CDR3 spans 14 amino acids. CDR1 is MNHEY and CDR2 is SVGEGT in the germline V gene. The ends lost 4 bases at V and 8 bases at J; junction bases unmatched: 4.

CDR3 sequence reads: CASSQDKSAGPKFF. CDR3 DNA sequence: TGTGCCAGCAGCCAAGATAAGTCAGCGGGGCCAAAGTTCTTC. The chain uses TRBV3-1 (or the pseudogene TRBV3-2) and TRBJ2-1; 7 bases fit TRBD2. The CDR3 runs 14 residues. The trim removed 0 bases at V and 14 bases at J, leaving 10 bases unmatched. Germline V gives CDR1 LGHDT, CDR2 YNNKEL (reference sequence).

The chain carries TRBV2 and TRBJ2-1; 7 positions match TRBD2. Per germline, CDR1 SNHLY and CDR2 FYNNEI. V was clipped by 1 base and J by 9 bases; unmatched bases: 9. This CDR3 is 15 amino acids long. The CDR3 nucleotides read TGTGCCAGCAGTGAAGGGTTGGGGGGAGGGCCTGAGCAGTTCTTC. Translation: CASSEGLGGGPEQFF.

This clone was counted a single time. The J gene is TRBJ2-3, the V gene TRBV7-3; 9 bases match TRBD2. V gave up 0 bases and J gave up 2 bases; unmatched junction bases: 3. The CDR3 runs to 16 residues. Germline values: CDR1 SGHTA, CDR2 FQGTGA. CDR3 protein: CASSLTAGGFTDTQYF. The CDR3 DNA is TGTGCCAGCAGCTTAACGGCGGGAGGGTTCACAGATACGCAGTATTTT.